These 29 T cell receptor beta chains originate from one sample sequenced in a study of T-cell memory formation after mild COVID-19. TCRdb re-derived calls from the 5' RACE reads in MiXCR, one entry per CDR3 protein. Altogether about 600,000 distinct CDR3 sequences are present, about a fifth being singletons, with the ten largest covering roughly 9.1%. Material for sequencing was PBMCs or a T cell subset sorted from them (not recorded which). The receptors originated from an adult woman who had mild COVID-19 (a few samples of this study predate the infection). Cell type and time point are not known.

This clonotype was picked up a small number of times. The chain uses TRBV19 and TRBJ2-1; 8 bases line up with TRBD2. V dropped 2 bases and J dropped 8; count of bases not matched to a gene: 2. The CDR3 extends over 13 amino acids. Per the germline V gene, CDR1 is LNHDA and CDR2 is SQIVND (reference sequence). Written as DNA, the CDR3 is TGTGCCAGTAGTATAACGGGAGGGCATGAGCAGTTCTTC. This codes for CASSITGGHEQFF.

This clonotype was found a few times. The chain recombines TRBV7-9 with TRBJ2-5; D is unclear. The germline V gene encodes CDR1 SEHNR and CDR2 FQNEAQ (reference sequence). Trimming took 0 bases from V and 3 from J, leaving 8 bases between them. The CDR3 consists of 14 residues. The CDR3 loop reads CASSLAGQEETQYF. The CDR3 DNA reads TGTGCCAGCAGCTTAGCTGGCCAGGAAGAGACCCAGTACTTC.

This clonotype was seen a few times. This chain uses TRBV18 with TRBJ2-7, with 10 bases fitting TRBD2. Germline CDR1 is KGHSH and CDR2 is LQKENI. The CDR3 sequence is 16 residues long. The V segment lost 4 bases and the J segment 0 bases; nucleotides outside the gene matches: 6. This chain's CDR3 is CASSQQLAGSSYEQYF. The CDR3 bases are TGTGCCAGCTCACAACAACTAGCGGGGTCCTCCTACGAGCAGTACTTC.

The V and J genes are TRBV6-5 and TRBJ1-1, with a possible D match to TRBD1 (5 bases). V was trimmed by 0 bases and J by 0 bases, leaving 8 bases between them. Germline V CDR1 and CDR2: MNHEY, SVGAGI. The CDR3 totals 15 residues. The CDR3 region has the DNA TGTGCCAGCAGTTACTCGACAGTCATGAACACTGAAGCTTTCTTT. It yields the protein CASSYSTVMNTEAFF.

V usage is TRBV2 and J usage is TRBJ2-7; D possibly corresponds to TRBD1 (6 bases). V was cut by 5 bases and J by 2 bases, with 13 bases left in between. Germline assignment: CDR1 SNHLY and CDR2 FYNNEI. The CDR3 loop spans 14 amino acids. The CDR3 DNA reads TGTGCCAGCAGTTTGGGGGCACTTCCCTACGAGCAGTACTTC. It is translated as CASSLGALPYEQYF.

This clonotype was counted only a few times. The rearrangement joins TRBV29-1 to TRBJ2-1; TRBD1 is a possible D gene (6 bases). Germline V CDR1 and CDR2: SQVTM, ANQGSEA. V gave up 2 bases and J gave up 4 bases, with 15 bases separating them. CDR3 length: 15 residues. The CDR3 region is CSVEFGGSIYNEQFF. In nucleotides, the CDR3 is TGCAGCGTTGAATTTGGGGGCTCCATATACAATGAGCAGTTCTTC.

This chain links TRBV7-3 with TRBJ2-5; perhaps TRBD1 as D (6 bases). Trimming took off 5 bases at V and 9 bases at J, with 16 bases between the two ends. The germline CDR1 and CDR2 sequences are SGHTA and FQGTGA. The CDR3 sequence is 13 residues long. The CDR3 reads CASSQDRHQAQYF. The CDR3 DNA reads TGTGCCAGCAGCCAGGACAGACACCAGGCCCAGTACTTC. Using reference TRBV7-3 and TRBJ2-5 for the parts outside the CDR3, the full variable domain is GAGVSQTPSNKVTEKGKYVELRCDPISGHTALYWYRQSLGQGPEFLIYFQGTGAADDSGLPNDRFFAVRPEGSVSTLKIQRTERGDSAVYLCASSQDRHQAQYFGPGTRLLVL.

This clonotype was observed at least ten times. The rearrangement joins TRBV24-1 to TRBJ2-1; the D is unclear. V was clipped by 4 bases and J by 10 bases, with 16 bases between them. Germline V gives CDR1 KGHDR, CDR2 SFDVKD. This CDR3 region has 14 residues. The CDR3 coding sequence is TGTGCCACCAGTGACGATAACCTTTTGCGGGAGCAGTTCTTC. It yields the protein CATSDDNLLREQFF.

The gene calls are TRBV30 and TRBJ1-1, with D unclear. The length of the CDR3 is 12 residues. V lost 2 bases and J lost 12, with 16 bases in between. The V gene's germline CDR1 is GTSNPN and CDR2 SVGIG (reference sequence). For the CDR3, the DNA is TGTGCCTGGAGTAAAGCCACGAAGTCGTCTTTCTTT. The encoded protein is CAWSKATKSSFF.

This clonotype was seen more than once but under ten times. V is TRBV5-5 and J is TRBJ2-7; 9 nucleotides match TRBD1. The CDR3 has 17 residues. The trim removed 3 bases at V and 1 base at J, leaving 11 bases unmatched. CDR1 and CDR2 (germline): SGHKS, YYEKEE (reference sequence). The CDR3 reads CASSSLPYGTGSYEQYF. The CDR3 nucleotides are TGTGCCAGCAGCTCGCTCCCCTACGGGACAGGGTCCTACGAGCAGTACTTC.

The chain couples TRBV5-1 to TRBJ1-4; maybe TRBD1 (5 bases). The CDR3 has 17 amino acids. Trimming pared 5 bases from V and 0 bases from J, leaving 17 bases between. Germline lookup yields CDR1 SGHRS and CDR2 YFSETQ. In nucleotides, the CDR3 is TGCGCCAGCAGGGGGGGACGGCAGTATGCAACTAATGAAAAACTGTTTTTT. As protein: CASRGGRQYATNEKLFF.

This clonotype showed up just a few times. The CDR3 loop reads CASSLEVGIRYNEQFF. The CDR3 DNA reads TGTGCCAGCAGCTTGGAGGTGGGGATCCGCTACAATGAGCAGTTCTTC. This sequence joins TRBV5-4 and TRBJ2-1; D remains unclear. The CDR3 contains 16 residues. The germline V and J ends were trimmed by 0 bases and 3 bases, with 13 bases remaining between them. CDR1 and CDR2 from the germline V gene are SGHNT and YYREEE (reference sequence).

This clonotype was counted many times. DNA of the CDR3: TGTGCCAGCAGCTCATCGTGGAGGAGTGAAGCTTTCTTT. Protein product: CASSSSWRSEAFF. This chain uses TRBV11-2 with TRBJ1-1; D is unclear. The length of the CDR3 is 13 residues. Germline CDR1 SGHAT, CDR2 FQNNGV. Trimming shortened V by 4 bases and J by 7 bases, and 13 bases separated the two germline ends.

This chain joins TRBV6-5 and TRBJ2-5, with 11 bases fitting TRBD1. CDR1 and CDR2 from the germline V gene are MNHEY and SVGAGI. CDR3 length: 16 residues. V lost 4 bases and J lost 7; bases outside the gene matches: 11. Written as DNA, the CDR3 is TGTGCCAGCAGTTCCGGGACAGGGGGTGTCTTTGGGACCCAGTACTTC. This translates into CASSSGTGGVFGTQYF.

The chain combines TRBV4-1 with TRBJ2-1; 7 bases are shared with TRBD2. The CDR3 sequence is 16 residues long. Per germline, CDR1 MGHRA and CDR2 YSYEKL. V gave up 0 bases and J gave up 6 bases; unmatched junction bases: 8. In nucleotides, the CDR3 is TGCGCCAGCAGCCAAGATCGATATCCGGGAGGCAATGAGCAGTTCTTC. It specifies CASSQDRYPGGNEQFF.

In its sample, this clonotype was seen a few times. V usage is TRBV7-2 and J usage is TRBJ2-3; 8 nucleotides align to TRBD2. This CDR3 comprises 15 residues. With 3 bases clipped from V and 4 bases from J, the junction kept 6 bases outside the gene matches. CDR1 is SGHTA, CDR2 FQGNSA, per germline. The CDR3 DNA reads TGTGCCAGCAGCTTCAGGCGTAGCGGGGCAGATACGCAGTATTTT. Encoded protein: CASSFRRSGADTQYF.

This chain joins TRBV3-1 and TRBJ2-3, with 10 nucleotides matching TRBD2. V lost 4 bases and J lost 2; bases outside the gene matches: 6. The CDR3 spans 16 residues. The germline gives CDR1 LGHDT, CDR2 YNNKEL (reference sequence). The CDR3 loop reads CASSPRAGGVTDTQYF. In DNA, the CDR3 is TGTGCCAGCAGCCCGAGAGCGGGAGGGGTCACAGATACGCAGTATTTT.

This clonotype appeared a few times. The chain has TRBV5-6 and TRBJ1-2, with a weak D call TRBD1 (6 bases). V was trimmed by 3 bases and J by 7 bases, leaving 16 bases between them. The CDR3 has 14 amino acids. Germline V gene lookup returns CDR1 SGHDT and CDR2 YYEEEE. For the CDR3, the DNA is TGTGCCAGCAGCTCCCCGGGGGGGGCTGTTGGCTACACCTTC. This gives the protein CASSSPGGAVGYTF.

The chain links TRBV21-1 to TRBJ1-2; whether TRBD1, the table's D call, matches the DNA was not checked. TRBV21-1 is a pseudogene segment. The CDR3 has 14 amino acids. The CDR3 loop is CASGARDRGYGYTF. CDR3 nucleotide sequence: TGTGCCAGCGGCGCCCGGGACAGGGGCTATGGCTACACCTTC.

A few counts support this clonotype. The chain combines TRBV25-1 with TRBJ1-4; D is perhaps TRBD1 (5 bases). CDR1 and CDR2 (germline): MGHDK, SYGVNS. The CDR3 totals 13 residues. V was cut by 1 base and J by 6 bases, with 6 bases left in between. This CDR3 reads CASSESGDEKLFF. CDR3 DNA sequence: TGTGCCAGCAGTGAATCGGGGGATGAAAAACTGTTTTTT.

Only a few counts were recorded for this clonotype. The rearrangement links TRBV12-3 or TRBV12-4 to TRBJ2-7; D uncertain. Deletions cut 5 bases from V and 3 bases from J, with 17 bases between. The CDR3 has 15 amino acids. In DNA, the CDR3 is TGTGCCAGCAGTAACCGTCCGGGTATAGGCTACGAGCAGTACTTC. Amino acid sequence: CASSNRPGIGYEQYF.

The J gene is TRBJ2-7, the V gene TRBV6-5; D perhaps matches TRBD2 (6 bases). CDR1 and CDR2 from the germline V gene are MNHEY and SVGAGI. Trimming took off 5 bases at V and 6 bases at J, with 35 bases between the two ends. The length of the CDR3 is 20 residues. The chain's CDR3 is CASSPRGPRDRKREEVEQYF. The CDR3, as DNA: TGTGCCAGCAGTCCCCGCGGACCAAGAGACAGAAAGAGGGAGGAGGTCGAGCAGTACTTC.

The chain links TRBV18 to TRBJ2-6, with D possibly matching TRBD1 (5 bases). Deletions cut 4 bases from V and 0 bases from J, with 7 bases between. The length of the CDR3 is 15 residues. Looked up from germline, CDR1 is KGHSH and CDR2 is LQKENI. This chain's CDR3 is CASSQDNSGANVLTF. DNA of the CDR3: TGTGCCAGCTCACAGGACAACTCTGGGGCCAACGTCCTGACTTTC.

The chain is built from TRBV12-3 or TRBV12-4 and TRBJ1-1; D gene ambiguous. The CDR3 totals 14 residues. Trimming pared 2 bases from V and 0 bases from J, leaving 7 bases between. CDR3 residues: CASSLNGLNTEAFF. The CDR3 DNA is TGTGCCAGCAGTTTAAACGGCTTGAACACTGAAGCTTTCTTT.

The V call is TRBV6-1, the J call TRBJ2-3; D remains unclear. The CDR3 has 14 amino acids. V lost 7 bases and J 0 bases, leaving 11 bases between the germline ends. Germline V CDR1 and CDR2: MNHNS, SASEGT. The CDR3 sequence is CASKGVGSTDTQYF. The CDR3 nucleotides read TGTGCCAGCAAGGGTGTGGGCAGCACAGATACGCAGTATTTT.

CDR3 in DNA: TGCAGCGGCCTCACAGGGGGCTCCTACAATGAGCAGTTCTTC. This encodes CSGLTGGSYNEQFF. The chain has TRBV29-1 and TRBJ2-1, with 8 positions matching TRBD1. V shed 7 bases, J shed 0 bases, and the junction held 5 bases outside the gene matches. This CDR3 is 14 amino acids long. Germline V gene sequence: CDR1 SQVTM, CDR2 ANQGSEA.

The chain combines TRBV18 with TRBJ2-7; D is unclear. The CDR3 consists of 14 residues. From germline, CDR1 is KGHSH and CDR2 LQKENI. With 3 bases removed from V and 6 bases from J, the gap between germline ends came to 15 bases. CDR3 in amino acids: CASSPSGLFGEQYF. Here the CDR3 DNA reads TGTGCCAGCTCACCTTCCGGGCTTTTTGGCGAGCAGTACTTC.

The V and J genes are TRBV7-2 and TRBJ2-5; 8 positions match TRBD1. The junction had 8 bases not matched to a gene; V was cut back by 3 bases and J by 5 bases. The germline V gene encodes CDR1 SGHTA and CDR2 FQGNSA. This CDR3 region has 15 residues. CDR3 protein: CASSLNQGARETQYF. Written as DNA, the CDR3 is TGTGCCAGCAGCTTGAACCAGGGGGCACGCGAGACCCAGTACTTC.

This clonotype was seen a few times. The chain uses TRBV5-1 and TRBJ1-1, with a tentative D call TRBD1 (5 bases). CDR1 SGHRS and CDR2 YFSETQ come from the germline V gene. The CDR3 has 16 amino acids. V was clipped by 4 bases and J by 1 base, with 17 bases between them. The CDR3 coding sequence is TGCGCCAGCAGCCCAACGACTACTACAGGGAACACTGAAGCTTTCTTT. Its protein is CASSPTTTTGNTEAFF.